This entry lists 16 T cell receptor beta chains sequenced from one sample in a study of T cell repertoires in cytomegalovirus infection. TCRdb reprocessed the reads via MiXCR and lists one record per CDR3 protein. This sample yields more than 650,000 distinct CDR3 sequences, of which about a third are seen a single time; around 2.6% belongs to the top ten. Sample: PBMCs. These receptors were obtained from a human donor in good health (CMV status not recorded). Some clones in this sample may be carry-over from other donors' samples.

This clonotype was counted once. This chain connects TRBV19 to TRBJ1-2; 11 bases agree with TRBD1. The CDR3 has 15 residues. CDR1 and CDR2 (germline): LNHDA, SQIVND (reference sequence). The V segment lost 4 bases and the J segment 4 bases; nucleotides outside the gene matches: 5. DNA for the CDR3: TGTGCCAGTAGTAGAGGACAGGGGGCTACCTATGGCTACACCTTC. The encoded protein is CASSRGQGATYGYTF.

Here the CDR3 DNA reads TGTGCCAGTAGTATCGGCCTTTGGTACAGCGGGGGGAACCTTACCCGTCTAGCCAAAAACATTCAGTACTTC. This codes for CASSIGLWYSGGNLTRLAKNIQYF. The rearrangement uses TRBV19 and TRBJ2-4; 9 nucleotides line up with TRBD2. The CDR3 has 24 residues. Germline CDR1 is LNHDA and CDR2 is SQIVND (reference sequence). Unmatched junction bases numbered 27, after V lost 3 bases and J lost 0 bases.

With regard to this clonotype: This could be a read error, since a much larger clone is one nucleotide away. The genes are TRBV29-1 and TRBJ2-1, with 12 positions matching TRBD2. The CDR3 covers 14 residues. The germline gives CDR1 SQVTM, CDR2 ANQGSEA. The CDR3 loop is CCVATSGSFNEQFF. The DNA of the CDR3 is TGCTGCGTTGCGACTAGCGGGAGTTTCAATGAGCAGTTCTTC.

This clonotype has only one observation. A clone one base away is much larger, so this may be a read error. V and J are TRBV7-2 and TRBJ1-4; possibly TRBD1 for D (5 bases). The CDR3 length is 17 residues. The germline V gene encodes CDR1 SGHTA and CDR2 FQGNSA. This chain's CDR3 is CSSSLGPGEGTNEKLFF. The CDR3 nucleotides are TGTTCCAGCAGCTTAGGGCCCGGTGAGGGGACTAATGAAAAACTGTTTTTT. The full variable domain, completed using reference TRBV7-2 and TRBJ1-4, is GAGVSQSPSNKVTEKGKDVELRCDPISGHTALYWYRQSLGQGLEFLIYFQGNSAPDKSGLPSDRFSAERTGGSVSTLTIQRTQQEDSAVYLCSSSLGPGEGTNEKLFFGSGTQLSVL.

The rearrangement links TRBV12-3 or TRBV12-4 to TRBJ2-7; 9 positions agree with TRBD1. V dropped 5 bases and J dropped 1; count of bases not matched to a gene: 3. CDR3 length: 14 amino acids. The CDR3 loop reads CASSPTGGSYEQYF. In nucleotides, the CDR3 is TGTGCCAGCAGTCCGACAGGGGGATCCTACGAGCAGTACTTC.

The J gene is TRBJ2-1, the V gene TRBV28; TRBD1 matches at 9 bases. Germline V lookup: CDR1 MDHEN, CDR2 SYDVKM. The length of the CDR3 is 16 residues. With V trimmed by 4 bases and J by 8 bases, 12 bases remained unmatched. The CDR3 DNA sequence: TGTGCCAGCAGTTCGAAGGCGGGACAGGGCACCGATGAGCAGTTCTTC. The encoded protein is CASSSKAGQGTDEQFF. The whole variable domain, remainder taken from reference TRBV28 and TRBJ2-1, is DVKVTQSSRYLVKRTGEKVFLECVQDMDHENMFWYRQDPGLGLRLIYFSYDVKMKEKGDIPEGYSVSREKKERFSLILESASTNQTSMYLCASSSKAGQGTDEQFFGPGTRLTVL.

This chain connects TRBV7-6 to TRBJ2-7; TRBD1 or TRBD2 may be the D gene (5 bases each). Germline V lookup: CDR1 SGHVS, CDR2 FNYEAQ. The CDR3 spans 15 residues. V was shortened by 4 bases and J by 6 bases, with 19 bases between the two germline ends. The CDR3 nucleotides read TGTGCCAGCAGCTACCGGGACCCCGGGACCTCCGAGCAGTACTTC. It specifies CASSYRDPGTSEQYF.

The chain recombines TRBV20-1 with TRBJ1-1; D gene uncertain. The CDR3 has 13 residues. The V end was cut by 3 bases, the J end by 3 bases, with 11 bases between. Germline-derived CDR1 and CDR2 are DFQATT and SNEGSKA (reference sequence). The CDR3 loop is CSASSIRDTEAFF. For the CDR3, the DNA is TGCAGTGCTAGTTCCATTCGGGACACTGAAGCTTTCTTT.

V gene TRBV20-1 combines with J gene TRBJ2-1; 9 positions agree with TRBD1. The CDR3 is 15 residues long. Germline V gene data show CDR1 as DFQATT and CDR2 as SNEGSKA (reference sequence). Trimming removed 7 bases from V and 8 bases from J; junction bases left unmatched: 15. The CDR3 loop is CSVSSNRGRPHEQFF. Written as DNA, the CDR3 is TGCAGTGTTTCTAGTAACAGGGGGCGGCCACATGAGCAGTTCTTC.

The chain links TRBV6-7 to TRBJ2-4, with 7 bases fitting TRBD2. TRBV6-7 counts as an open reading frame of uncertain function. The junction had 9 bases not matched to a gene; V was cut back by 5 bases and J by 8 bases. This CDR3 has 14 residues. CDR3 nucleotides: TGTGCCAGCAGTCTACGGACTAGAGGGGACATTCAGTACTTC. Residues: CASSLRTRGDIQYF.

This chain joins TRBV6-6 and TRBJ2-5; 11 bases are shared with TRBD1. The V gene's germline CDR1 is MNHNY and CDR2 SVGAGI (reference sequence). The CDR3 loop spans 14 amino acids. V lost 2 bases to trimming and J lost 7 bases; unmatched junction nucleotides: 3. CDR3 loop: CASSYGTGGLTQYF. The CDR3 DNA sequence: TGTGCCAGCAGTTACGGGACAGGGGGATTGACCCAGTACTTC.

The CDR3 DNA is TGTGCCAGCAGTTTCGAACAGATTTCCTACGAGCAGTACTTC. Its translation is CASSFEQISYEQYF. The rearrangement uses TRBV28 and TRBJ2-7, with D uncertain. Germline CDR1 and CDR2: MDHEN and SYDVKM. The length of the CDR3 is 14 residues. V was shortened by 3 bases and J by 1 base, with 10 bases between the two germline ends.

J is TRBJ2-4 and V is TRBV5-6; TRBD1 aligns across 8 bases. Germline values: CDR1 SGHDT, CDR2 YYEEEE. The CDR3 loop spans 13 amino acids. V shed 3 bases, J shed 9 bases, and the junction held 5 bases outside the gene matches. The CDR3, as DNA: TGTGCCAGCAGCTCGGACAGGGAGCCCATTCAGTACTTC. Translating gives CASSSDREPIQYF.

This clonotype has only a few counts. The J gene is TRBJ1-6, the V gene TRBV6-1, with TRBD1 identical over 7 bases. The V segment lost 7 bases and the J segment 7 bases; nucleotides outside the gene matches: 13. The CDR3 has 16 amino acids. In germline, CDR1 is MNHNS, CDR2 SASEGT. This CDR3 is CASTPWGTGANSPLHF. In DNA, the CDR3 is TGTGCCAGCACCCCCTGGGGAACAGGGGCGAATTCACCCCTCCACTTT.

This clonotype was seen only a few times. V is TRBV19 and J is TRBJ1-1; the D is unclear. The CDR3 has 17 residues. Per the germline V gene, CDR1 is LNHDA and CDR2 is SQIVND (reference sequence). Trimming took off 3 bases at V and 5 bases at J, with 22 bases between the two ends. CDR3 protein: CASSIITVLGQSTEAFF. In nucleotides, the CDR3 is TGTGCCAGTAGTATTATTACTGTTTTGGGCCAATCGACTGAAGCTTTCTTT.

This chain connects TRBV27 to TRBJ2-7; TRBD1 matches 8 bases. V lost 5 bases, J lost 2 bases, and 8 bases stayed unmatched. CDR1 is MNHEY, CDR2 SMNVEV, per germline (reference sequence). The CDR3 has 15 amino acids. The CDR3 region is CASSAQGAPTYEQYF. In DNA, the CDR3 is TGTGCCAGCAGTGCTCAGGGGGCACCAACCTACGAGCAGTACTTC.